This TCR beta chain appears in the sequencing data of a study of blood T cell repertoires in COVID-19. Study in general: Italy, Spain and the United States were the sources of the convalescent and acute COVID-19 samples. Sample material is recorded as cDNA or gDNA derived from T cells, B-cell-depleted T cells, or PBMCs.

Germline values: CDR1 SGHRS, CDR2 YFSETQ. The CDR3 sequence is 17 residues long. V dropped 4 bases and J dropped 0; count of bases not matched to a gene: 6. Data came from immunoSEQ multiplex PCR; TCRdb stores just in-frame clones and leaves some out. The table lists 400,000 or so clones, 89% of them singletons. One Seattle source followed patients from active infection through their disease course. The sample was peripheral blood. The sequence came from a woman aged 40 to 50 with COVID-19, enrolled during active disease. The chain has TRBV5-1 and TRBJ1-3; 11 nucleotides agree with TRBD1. CDR3 DNA: TGCGCCAGCAGCCCCTGGACAGGGGGCTCCTCTGGAAACACCATATATTTT. Protein: CASSPWTGGSSGNTIYF. Based on the CDR3 plus reference TRBV5-1 and TRBJ1-3, the full variable domain is KAGVTQTPRYLIKTRGQQVTLSCSPISGHRSVSWYQQTPGQGLQFLFEYFSETQRNKGNFPGRFSGRQFSNSRSEMNVSTLELGDSALYLCASSPWTGGSSGNTIYFGEGSWLTVV.